This TCR beta chain was observed in a study of CD8+ T cells in alopecia areata. The CDR3 sequence is 16 residues long. The J segment lost 5 bases and the V segment lost 0 bases, leaving 6 bases of the junction unmatched. Per germline, CDR1 NSQYPW and CDR2 LRSPGD (reference sequence). RNA was isolated and reverse transcribed to cDNA, the sequencing template. Clones were read by immunoSEQ multiplex PCR, and TCRdb kept only the in-frame ones, dropping some. The sample yields some 110,000 clones, without any singletons. The study, taken as a whole, reports: For lesional scalp, especially alopecia totalis/universalis, clonality was higher than in normal scalp.

The table lists this clone with a few counts. What it recognizes is unknown. The listed genes are named as in mouse. The read ends 4 residues before the CDR3 terminus; that terminus is restored from the germline J gene. What was sequenced was lesional skin. V gene TRBV1 combines with J gene TRBJ1-4; TRBD1 agrees at 7 bases. The receptor comes from a C3H/HeJ mouse with alopecia areata. The strain's MHC haplotype is H2-k. This chain's CDR3 is CTCSAEPPGGNERLFF. Partial CDR3 DNA: TGCACCTGCAGTGCAGAACCCCCAGGGGGGAACGAA.